These T cell receptor beta chains were read from a single sample in a study of response to subunit inactivated influenza vaccine. MiXCR, run by TCRdb on the RT-PCR reads, gives a single entry per CDR3 protein. The data hold roughly 710,000 distinct CDR3 sequences, with around 15% observed a single time. The sequences come from PBMCs from blood, collected 14 to 15 days before vaccination. The receptors here all came from a man in his fifties or sixties who received an inactivated influenza vaccine. Both conserved end residues are part of each CDR3. D genes are given only for firm matches. Where a row states a size, it is once, few, many or the class of an expanded clone; other rows omit it.

length	V	D	size	J	DNA	CDR3
14	TRBV28	.	.	TRBJ1-5	TGTGCCAGCAGTTTCGAAGGACACGATCAGCCCCAGCATTTT	CASSFEGHDQPQHF
13	TRBV7-9	.	.	TRBJ2-1	TGTGCCAGCAGCTTATTCCAGGAGAATGAGCAGTTCTTC	CASSLFQENEQFF
15	TRBV4-3	.	few	TRBJ1-1	TGCGCCAGCAGCCAAAGGGTTGGAGGAAACACTGAAGCTTTCTTT	CASSQRVGGNTEAFF
16	TRBV7-8	.	few	TRBJ1-2	TGTGCCAGCAGCTTAGTGAGAGGGGGTTCGTCCTATGGCTACACCTTC	CASSLVRGGSSYGYTF
15	TRBV5-6	.	few	TRBJ1-1	TGTGCCAGCAGCCCACGGCGGGGGGTGAACACTGAAGCTTTCTTT	CASSPRRGVNTEAFF
14	TRBV4-3	.	few	TRBJ1-5	TGCGCCAGCAGCCTAGTGTCCCCAGGGGCGCCCCAGCATTTT	CASSLVSPGAPQHF
14	TRBV5-1	.	many	TRBJ2-3	TGCGCCAGCAGCTTGTCGTTTAGGGGGGATACGCAGTATTTT	CASSLSFRGDTQYF
16	TRBV28	.	few	TRBJ1-3	TGTGCCAGCAGTTTATGGGGAGGGGCCTCTGGAAACACCATATATTTT	CASSLWGGASGNTIYF
15	TRBV5-4	.	.	TRBJ1-1	TGTGCCAGCAGCCCAGGACTGGAATTGGAAACTGAAGCTTTCTTT	CASSPGLELETEAFF
15	TRBV11-2	TRBD2	few	TRBJ2-5	TGTGCCAGCAGCTTTGCTAGCGGGGGACAAGAGACCCAGTACTTC	CASSFASGGQETQYF
16	TRBV20-1	.	.	TRBJ2-7	TGCAGTGCTACACAGGGGGGGACAGGCAGCTCCTACGAGCAGTACTTC	CSATQGGTGSSYEQYF
17	TRBV5-1	TRBD1	once	TRBJ2-5	TGCGCCAGCAGCTTTTTCTGGACAGGGGGGTACCAAGAGACCCAGTACTTC	CASSFFWTGGYQETQYF
15	TRBV12-3/TRBV12-4	TRBD1	.	TRBJ1-4	TGTGCCAGCAGTTCCCGGACAGGGAATAGTGAAAAACTGTTTTTT	CASSSRTGNSEKLFF
13	TRBV7-2	.	.	TRBJ1-5	TGTGCCAGCAGCTTAGGGCCAGGGCAGCCCCAGCATTTT	CASSLGPGQPQHF
14	TRBV2	TRBD1	.	TRBJ2-3	TGTGCCAGCGTGGACAGGGGGCCAACAGATACGCAGTATTTT	CASVDRGPTDTQYF
15	TRBV20-1	TRBD2	few	TRBJ2-7	TGCAGTGCTAGTAGGGGACCTAGCGGGACTCGCGAGCAGTACTTC	CSASRGPSGTREQYF
15	TRBV5-1	TRBD2	few	TRBJ2-3	TGCGCCAGCAGCCCCGGCGGGGGAGAGGCAGATACGCAGTATTTT	CASSPGGGEADTQYF
15	TRBV6-2/TRBV6-3	.	.	TRBJ2-2	TGTGCCAGCAGTACCCCGTTAAAGGGTGTCGGGGAGCTGTTTTTT	CASSTPLKGVGELFF
15	TRBV9	.	.	TRBJ2-1	TGTGCCAGCAGCGTAGACGGGGGCCCCTACAATGAGCAGTTCTTC	CASSVDGGPYNEQFF
13	TRBV7-3	.	few	TRBJ2-4	TGTGCCAGCAGCTCCGGACCAGTAAGCATTCAGTACTTC	CASSSGPVSIQYF